This TCR beta chain is drawn from a study of shared clonotypes between healthy human individuals. Overall study: Donors were a couple of women and a few men aged 18 to 49.

Naive CD8 cells were CD45RO-negative, positively selected for CCR7, excluding terminally differentiated effector memory CD45RA+ cells. Data came from immunoSEQ multiplex PCR; TCRdb stores just in-frame clones and leaves some out. In the table there are approximately 720,000 clones, around 90% of which are singletons. Study-wide results and caveats: Represented diversity (both genetic and exposure-history) was limited by the small number of donors.

This clone has a single count. Its target is not known. Sequencing was performed on naive CD8+ T cells sorted from blood. This receptor was obtained from a young man in good health.

CDR3 nucleotides: TGTGCCAGCAGCCCCGGACTAGCGGGAGAGGACACAGATACGCAGTATTTT. It yields the protein CASSPGLAGEDTDTQYF. The rearrangement uses TRBV5-5 and TRBJ2-3; 13 nucleotides match TRBD2. The CDR3 sequence is 17 residues long. Germline V lookup: CDR1 SGHKS, CDR2 YYEKEE (reference sequence). Trimming at V came to 4 bases and at J to 2 bases, leaving 7 bases not matched to a gene.